One sample yielded the 13 T cell receptor beta chains listed below, sequenced in a study of CD8+CD57+ T cells in acquired aplastic anemia. Genomic DNA constituted the template upon which TCR beta VDJ and CDR3 profiling was performed. TCRdb fed the reads into MiXCR, producing one record per CDR3 protein. This sample carries 250,000 to 300,000 distinct CDR3 sequences, 55% to 60% of them seen once, and the ten largest clones take around 7.6%. Source material: sorted CD4+, CD8+, or CD8+CD57+ T cells (not recorded which) from PBMCs. The receptors shown here come from a human donor with severe aplastic anemia or a healthy control (not recorded which).

The chain carries TRBV29-1 and TRBJ2-3; 9 bases fit TRBD2. CDR1 and CDR2 from the germline V gene are SQVTM and ANQGSEA. This CDR3 spans 15 amino acids. V gave up 2 bases and J gave up 5 bases; unmatched junction bases: 8. CDR3 DNA: TGCAGCGTTGAACGTAGCGGGGGATCGGAAGATACGCAGTATTTT. Translating it yields CSVERSGGSEDTQYF.

The chain is built from TRBV12-3 or TRBV12-4 and TRBJ2-7; 7 nucleotides agree with TRBD2. This CDR3 contains 14 residues. The V segment lost 1 base and the J segment 6 bases; nucleotides outside the gene matches: 6. CDR3: CASSLVGLEGEQYF. The DNA for the CDR3 is TGTGCCAGCAGTTTAGTTGGACTAGAGGGCGAGCAGTACTTC.

The sample holds one count of this clonotype. The J gene is TRBJ1-4, the V gene TRBV7-2, with unresolved D. The CDR3 covers 14 residues. Germline CDR1 reads SGHTA; CDR2 reads FQGNSA. Trimming took off 1 base at V and 8 bases at J, with 11 bases between the two ends. The CDR3 reads CASSLGARVEKLFF. The CDR3, as DNA: TGTGCCAGCAGCTTAGGTGCTCGAGTCGAAAAACTGTTTTTT.

There are a few counts of this clonotype. This chain links TRBV2 with TRBJ1-2; 7 bases fit TRBD1. The CDR3 loop spans 13 amino acids. V was pared by 4 bases and J by 6 bases, with 5 bases of the junction left unmatched. Germline CDR1 and CDR2: SNHLY and FYNNEI. CDR3 coding DNA: TGTGCCAGCAGTGCGGTCAGGGGGAATGGCTACACCTTC. Translation gives CASSAVRGNGYTF.

On this clonotype: A clone one base away is much larger, so this may be a read error. The J gene is TRBJ2-2, the V gene TRBV27; unclear D gene. The CDR3 has 12 amino acids. From germline, CDR1 is MNHEY and CDR2 SMNVEV (reference sequence). V was shortened by 5 bases and J by 5 bases, with 6 bases between the two germline ends. The CDR3: CASSLQTGELFF. CDR3 nucleotides: TGTGCCAGCAGTCTCCAGACCGGGGAGCTGTTTTTT.

J is TRBJ1-2 and V is TRBV9; D is uncertain. V lost 0 bases and J 5 bases, leaving 14 bases between the germline ends. The germline gives CDR1 SGDLS, CDR2 YYNGEE. This CDR3 is 15 amino acids long. In DNA, the CDR3 is TGTGCCAGCAGCGTAGCTACCGAGGCCAATTATGGCTACACCTTC. Translated: CASSVATEANYGYTF. The full variable domain, with the rest looked up from reference TRBV9 and TRBJ1-2, is DSGVTQTPKHLITATGQRVTLRCSPRSGDLSVYWYQQSLDQGLQFLIQYYNGEERAKGNILERFSAQQFPDLHSELNLSSLELGDSALYFCASSVATEANYGYTFGSGTRLTVV.

This clonotype has more than one count but fewer than ten. This chain joins TRBV20-1 and TRBJ1-2; D gene uncertain. The CDR3 has 11 amino acids. Per germline, CDR1 DFQATT and CDR2 SNEGSKA (reference sequence). The V gene lost 0 bases and the J gene lost 8 bases, with 7 bases spanning the gap. The CDR3 reads CSARDRTGYTF. The CDR3 DNA sequence: TGCAGTGCTAGAGATAGGACGGGCTACACCTTC.

This clonotype was found many times. This chain links TRBV9 with TRBJ1-2; D is unresolved. V was clipped by 2 bases and J by 3 bases, with 8 bases between them. This CDR3 comprises 13 residues. Germline CDR1 and CDR2: SGDLS and YYNGEE. The CDR3 region is CASSVRIDYGYTF. In DNA, the CDR3 is TGTGCCAGCAGCGTTCGGATCGACTATGGCTACACCTTC.

Concerning this clonotype: A junction boundary mismatches the germline segment, possibly from a read error. V is TRBV20-1 and J is TRBJ1-1; D gene unclear. Germline V CDR1 and CDR2: DFQATT, SNEGSKA (reference sequence). The length of the CDR3 is 11 residues. The CDR3 reads CSARSTTEVFF. The CDR3 DNA sequence: TGCAGTGCTAGATCTACGACTGAAGTTTTCTTT.

J is TRBJ2-7 and V is TRBV24-1; unclear D gene. Germline V gene data show CDR1 as KGHDR and CDR2 as SFDVKD. This CDR3 comprises 11 residues. The ends were cut back, 0 bases at V and 13 bases at J, with 9 bases in the middle. Here the CDR3 reads CATSDLTRRYF. The CDR3, as DNA: TGTGCCACCAGTGATTTGACCAGACGATACTTC.

The chain recombines TRBV7-2 with TRBJ1-1; D unclear. V shed 1 base and J shed 4 bases, with 4 bases lying between them. The V gene's germline CDR1 is SGHTA and CDR2 FQGNSA. This CDR3 has 12 residues. CDR3: CASSLVRTEAFF. In DNA form, the CDR3 reads TGTGCCAGCAGCTTAGTCCGCACTGAAGCTTTCTTT.

The chain joins TRBV2 to TRBJ1-5, with D possibly matching TRBD1 (5 bases). The germline V gene encodes CDR1 SNHLY and CDR2 FYNNEI. This CDR3 is built from 16 residues. Trimming removed 2 bases at V and 2 bases at J, with 13 bases between. This chain's CDR3 is CASSERAGQGNQPQHF. In DNA form, the CDR3 reads TGTGCCAGCAGTGAACGGGCAGGGCAGGGCAATCAGCCCCAGCATTTT. Filled out from reference TRBV2 and TRBJ1-5, the complete variable domain reads EPEVTQTPSHQVTQMGQEVILRCVPISNHLYFYWYRQILGQKVEFLVSFYNNEISEKSEIFDDQFSVERPDGSNFTLKIRSTKLEDSAMYFCASSERAGQGNQPQHFGDGTRLSIL.

The chain combines TRBV19 with TRBJ1-1; weak D call: TRBD1 (6 bases). The CDR3 is 16 residues long. V dropped 8 bases and J dropped 5 bases, with 24 bases sitting between them. Germline V gene sequence: CDR1 LNHDA, CDR2 SQIVND (reference sequence). CDR3 loop: CASVPLGGGGMTEAFF. CDR3 nucleotides: TGTGCCAGTGTTCCCCTTGGGGGGGGCGGGATGACTGAAGCTTTCTTT. Full variable domain (rest looked up from reference TRBV19 and TRBJ1-1): DGGITQSPKYLFRKEGQNVTLSCEQNLNHDAMYWYRQDPGQGLRLIYYSQIVNDFQKGDIAEGYSVSREKKESFPLTVTSAQKNPTAFYLCASVPLGGGGMTEAFFGQGTRLTVV.